The entry below describes one T cell receptor (beta chain). This entry belongs to a study of blood T cell repertoires in COVID-19. About the study: Samples of COVID-19 (acute and convalescent) were obtained from the United States, Italy and Spain.

V dropped 1 base and J dropped 4 bases, with 5 bases sitting between them. The CDR3 runs to 13 residues. Germline-derived CDR1 and CDR2 are LGHNA and YSLEER. Repertoires were generated with immunoSEQ multiplex PCR, while TCRdb's copy carries only in-frame clones and drops some. The sample contains around 53,000 clones, roughly 77% of which appear only once. The TCR comes from a man in his 70s with active or convalescent COVID-19. The chain is built from TRBV4-3 and TRBJ2-1; D ambiguous. The specimen sequenced was peripheral blood. The CDR3 loop is CASSQVIYNEQFF. Written as DNA, the CDR3 is TGCGCCAGCAGCCAAGTCATTTACAATGAGCAGTTCTTC.